A single sample gave rise to the 8 T cell receptor beta chains below, sequenced in a study of T cell repertoires in cytomegalovirus infection. TCRdb processed the reads anew with MiXCR; each CDR3 protein has one entry. The table shows a few hundred thousand distinct CDR3 sequences, with around a sixth occurring only once. The specimen was PBMCs. The receptor set was obtained from a human donor in good health (CMV status not recorded). Some clones in this sample may be carry-over from other donors' samples.

The chain combines TRBV7-2 with TRBJ1-5; possible D gene TRBD1, 5 bases. The ends were cut back, 5 bases at V and 9 bases at J, with 20 bases in the middle. The length of the CDR3 is 15 residues. Looked up from germline, CDR1 is SGHTA and CDR2 is FQGNSA. Written as DNA, the CDR3 is TGTGCCAGCAGCCCCCTCAGGGTTACTGACGGGCCCCAGCATTTT. Its translation: CASSPLRVTDGPQHF.

This clonotype was observed at least ten times. The CDR3: CASRARGGNYEQYF. The CDR3 DNA reads as TGTGCCAGCAGGGCACGGGGTGGAAATTACGAGCAGTACTTC. The J gene is TRBJ2-7, the V gene TRBV28, with D maybe TRBD2 (5 bases). Germline-derived CDR1 and CDR2 are MDHEN and SYDVKM. This CDR3 comprises 14 residues. Trimming removed 6 bases from V and 4 bases from J, with 16 bases in between. The full variable domain, with the rest looked up from reference TRBV28 and TRBJ2-7, is DVKVTQSSRYLVKRTGEKVFLECVQDMDHENMFWYRQDPGLGLRLIYFSYDVKMKEKGDIPEGYSVSREKKERFSLILESASTNQTSMYLCASRARGGNYEQYFGPGTRLTVT.

This rearrangement joins TRBV6-1 to TRBJ1-2; the match to TRBD1 covers 7 bases. Germline V lookup: CDR1 MNHNS, CDR2 SASEGT. The V and J ends lost 7 bases and 4 bases, in that order; junction bases with no gene match: 3. CDR3 length: 12 amino acids. DNA of the CDR3: TGTGCCAGCAAGGACAGGCTCTATGGCTACACCTTC. It yields the protein CASKDRLYGYTF.

This clonotype has more than one count but fewer than ten. The chain employs TRBV7-9 and TRBJ1-5; no reliable D call. The CDR3 runs to 14 residues. V was shortened by 5 bases and J by 9 bases, with 17 bases between the two germline ends. Germline-derived CDR1 and CDR2 are SEHNR and FQNEAQ (reference sequence). CDR3: CASSPKQAPAPQHF. The CDR3 nucleotides read TGTGCCAGCAGCCCTAAGCAGGCCCCGGCGCCCCAGCATTTT.

This clonotype was recorded a few times. The V and J genes are TRBV20-1 and TRBJ2-5; D is perhaps TRBD2 (7 bases). The V end was cut by 0 bases, the J end by 1 base, with 15 bases between. This CDR3 contains 16 residues. Germline lookup yields CDR1 DFQATT and CDR2 SNEGSKA (reference sequence). The CDR3 sequence: CSARDRVRGGQETQYF. Here the CDR3 DNA reads TGCAGTGCTAGAGATAGAGTTAGGGGGGGCCAAGAGACCCAGTACTTC.

At least ten counts were recorded for this clonotype. The chain employs TRBV11-2 and TRBJ1-6, with unresolved D. CDR1 SGHAT and CDR2 FQNNGV come from the germline V gene. The V end lost 3 bases, the J end lost 0 bases, and 0 bases lay between the germline ends. The CDR3 covers 13 residues. CDR3 bases: TGTGCCAGCAGCTTCTCCTATAATTCACCCCTCCACTTT. Encoded protein: CASSFSYNSPLHF.

At least ten counts were recorded for this clonotype. J is TRBJ2-7 and V is TRBV12-3 or TRBV12-4, with TRBD1 identical over 9 bases. The CDR3 has 15 amino acids. With 5 bases clipped from V and 6 bases from J, the junction kept 11 bases outside the gene matches. The CDR3, as DNA: TGTGCCAGCAGTCGCCGGGGGACAGGGACGAGCGAGCAGTACTTC. This encodes CASSRRGTGTSEQYF.

The chain carries TRBV11-2 and TRBJ2-1; TRBD2 is a possible D gene (7 bases). This CDR3 comprises 15 residues. V gave up 0 bases and J gave up 14 bases, with 20 bases separating them. CDR1 is SGHAT, CDR2 FQNNGV, per germline. The CDR3 loop reads CASSLDKGGGLMKFF. The CDR3 DNA is TGTGCCAGCAGCTTAGATAAAGGGGGGGGGCTGATGAAGTTCTTC.